Here is one TCR beta chain with its context. This entry belongs to a study of blood T cell repertoires in COVID-19. Overall study context: Cohort 3 recovery required two negative PCRs, clearance, or symptom resolution. PBMCs, B-cell-depleted T cells, or T cells provided the cDNA or gDNA that made up the material.

This table comes from immunoSEQ multiplex PCR, and its TCRdb copy is limited to in-frame clones, with some not included. Counted here are 250,000 to 350,000 clones, more than 70% occurring once; the ten biggest clones make up under 2.5%. The CDR3 sequence is 13 residues long. Germline CDR1 reads SGHDT; CDR2 reads YYEEEE. The junction had 8 bases not matched to a gene; V was cut back by 4 bases and J by 8 bases. The receptor was derived from a woman aged 60-70 years in a cohort exposed to, infected with or recovered from COVID-19 (not recorded which). The sequencing sample was made of PBMCs or T cells enriched from blood (not recorded which). V usage is TRBV5-6 and J usage is TRBJ1-2, with TRBD1 matching over 7 bases. The CDR3 reads CASSPRGPEGYTF. CDR3 DNA sequence: TGTGCCAGCAGCCCAAGGGGGCCGGAGGGCTACACCTTC.